This T cell receptor (beta chain) was found in a study of blood T cell repertoires in COVID-19. CDR3 length: 12 residues. V was shortened by 6 bases and J by 1 base, with 7 bases between the two germline ends. CDR1 and CDR2 from the germline V gene are GTSNPN and SVGIG (reference sequence). As handled by the study authors: Amplification of reference gene primers provided the estimated nucleated cell counts. Libraries were prepared by immunoSEQ multiplex PCR; TCRdb keeps only in-frame clonotypes and omits some of them. V and J calls and clone size follow that table, whereas D and trimming were derived from the DNA. The sample contains 13,000 or so clones, roughly 78% of which appear only once.

The clonotype comes from a human donor in a cohort sampled during active COVID-19. Sample: peripheral blood. The chain recombines TRBV30 with TRBJ1-3, with unresolved D. DNA of the CDR3: TGTGCCTGCGGACCTTCTGGAAACACCATATATTTT. Translating it yields CACGPSGNTIYF.